This T cell receptor beta chain was sequenced in a study of shared clonotypes between healthy human individuals. With 6 bases removed from V and 3 bases from J, the gap between germline ends came to 11 bases. CDR1 and CDR2 (germline): SGHAT, FQNNGV. CDR3 length: 13 residues. The assay was immunoSEQ multiplex PCR, and TCRdb's table has in-frame clones only and misses some. The sample includes about a million clones, 60% to 80% of them seen just once. The TCR sequence derives from a man between 18 and 35 years old in good health. Some clones in this sample may be carry-over from other donors' samples. Material: memory CD4+ T cells from PBMCs. Noted subset: CD45RA-negative fraction. The rearrangement joins TRBV11-2 to TRBJ1-2; D gene ambiguous. This CDR3 is CASSVGSYYGYTF. CDR3 nucleotide sequence: TGTGCCAGCAGTGTGGGTTCGTACTATGGCTACACCTTC.